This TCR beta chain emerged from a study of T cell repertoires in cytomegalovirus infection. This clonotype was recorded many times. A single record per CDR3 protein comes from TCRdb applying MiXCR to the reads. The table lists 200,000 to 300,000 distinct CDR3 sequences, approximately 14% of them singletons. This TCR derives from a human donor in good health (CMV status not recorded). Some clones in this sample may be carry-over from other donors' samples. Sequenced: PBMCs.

In nucleotides, the CDR3 is TGTGCCAGCGGGGGGCCCACACCGAACACCGGGGAGCTGTTTTTT. It codes for CASGGPTPNTGELFF. The V and J genes are TRBV7-6 and TRBJ2-2; D could derive from TRBD1 or TRBD2 (6 bases each). Per germline, CDR1 SGHVS and CDR2 FNYEAQ. Trimming removed 8 bases at V and 0 bases at J, with 13 bases between. This CDR3 is built from 15 residues. Supplemented by reference TRBV7-6 and TRBJ2-2, the full variable domain reads GAGVSQSPRYKVTKRGQDVALRCDPISGHVSLYWYRQALGQGPEFLTYFNYEAQQDKSGLPNDRFSAERPEGSISTLTIQRTEQRDSAMYRCASGGPTPNTGELFFGEGSRLTVL.